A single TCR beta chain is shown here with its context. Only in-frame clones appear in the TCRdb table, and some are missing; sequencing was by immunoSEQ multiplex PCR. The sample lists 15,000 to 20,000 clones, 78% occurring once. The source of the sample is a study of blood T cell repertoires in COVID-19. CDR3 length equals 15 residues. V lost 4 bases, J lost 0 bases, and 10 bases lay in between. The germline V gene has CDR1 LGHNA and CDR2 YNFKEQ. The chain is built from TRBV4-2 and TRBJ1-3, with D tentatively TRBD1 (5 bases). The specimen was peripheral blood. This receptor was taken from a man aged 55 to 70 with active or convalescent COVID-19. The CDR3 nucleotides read TGTGCCAGCAGCCGAACCGGGGGCTCTGGAAACACCATATATTTT. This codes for CASSRTGGSGNTIYF.